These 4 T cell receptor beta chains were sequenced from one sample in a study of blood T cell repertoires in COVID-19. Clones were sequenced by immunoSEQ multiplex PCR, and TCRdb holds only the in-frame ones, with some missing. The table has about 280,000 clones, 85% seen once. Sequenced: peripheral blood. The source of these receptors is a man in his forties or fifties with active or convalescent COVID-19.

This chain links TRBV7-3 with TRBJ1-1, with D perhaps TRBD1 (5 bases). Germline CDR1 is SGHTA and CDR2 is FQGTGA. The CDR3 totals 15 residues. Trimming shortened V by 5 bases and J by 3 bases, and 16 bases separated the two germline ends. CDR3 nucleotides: TGTGCCAGCAGCCCCTCCGGGGACTCCGACACTGAAGCTTTCTTT. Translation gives CASSPSGDSDTEAFF.

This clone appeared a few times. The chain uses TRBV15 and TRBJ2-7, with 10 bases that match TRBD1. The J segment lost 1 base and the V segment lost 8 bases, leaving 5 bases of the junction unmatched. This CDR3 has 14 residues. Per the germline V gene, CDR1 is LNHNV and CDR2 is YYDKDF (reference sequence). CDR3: CATQDRGKSYEQYF. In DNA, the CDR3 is TGTGCCACCCAGGACAGGGGGAAATCCTACGAGCAGTACTTC. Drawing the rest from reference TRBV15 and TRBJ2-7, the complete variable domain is DAMVIQNPRYQVTQFGKPVTLSCSQTLNHNVMYWYQQKSSQAPKLLFHYYDKDFNNEADTPDNFQSRRPNTSFCFLDIRSPGLGDTAMYLCATQDRGKSYEQYFGPGTRLTVT.

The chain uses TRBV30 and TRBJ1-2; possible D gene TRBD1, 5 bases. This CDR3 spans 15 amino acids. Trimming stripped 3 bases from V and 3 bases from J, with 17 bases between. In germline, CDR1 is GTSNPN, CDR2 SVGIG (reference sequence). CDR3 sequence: CAWSGGRGSYYGYTF. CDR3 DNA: TGTGCCTGGAGCGGCGGGCGGGGCTCTTACTATGGCTACACCTTC.

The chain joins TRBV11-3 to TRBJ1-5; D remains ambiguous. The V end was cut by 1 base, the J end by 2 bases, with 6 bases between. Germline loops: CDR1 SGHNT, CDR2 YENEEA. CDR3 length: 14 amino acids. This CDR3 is CASSLGRRNQPQHF. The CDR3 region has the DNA TGTGCCAGCAGCTTAGGGAGGCGCAATCAGCCCCAGCATTTT.